One and the same sample provided the 22 T cell receptor beta chains below, sequenced in a study of Graves' ophthalmopathy and Graves' hyperthyroidism. Scientists amplified the TCR beta CDR3 regions from RNA transcripts. Scientists carried out first-round RT-PCR using HTBI primers and then a second-round multiplex PCR. TCRdb reprocessed the multiplex PCR reads via MiXCR and lists one record per CDR3 protein. The sample gives about 550,000 distinct CDR3 sequences, 35% to 40% of which show up once; about 4.1% is in the top ten. Material for sequencing was peripheral blood or thyroid tissue (not recorded which). These receptors were taken from an adult man with Graves' hyperthyroidism.

As for this clonotype: A much more abundant neighbour one base away suggests this may be a read error. The chain recombines TRBV20-1 with TRBJ1-3, with TRBD1 matching 7 bases. This CDR3 is 15 amino acids long. From germline, CDR1 is DFQATT and CDR2 SNEGSKA (reference sequence). CDR3 nucleotides: TGCAGTGCTAAGGGACAGTTGGACTCTGGAAACGCCATATATTTT. Amino acid sequence: CSAKGQLDSGNAIYF.

This rearrangement joins TRBV20-1 to TRBJ2-3; D may be TRBD1 or TRBD2 (5 bases each). The V end lost 6 bases, the J end lost 5 bases, and 21 bases lay between the germline ends. Germline CDR1 reads DFQATT; CDR2 reads SNEGSKA (reference sequence). The CDR3 is 15 residues long. The chain's CDR3 is CSARRFTGRGDTQYF. The CDR3 coding sequence is TGCAGTGCCCGCCGGTTTACGGGGCGAGGAGATACGCAGTATTTT.

In its sample, this clonotype was seen a few times. This chain uses TRBV4-2 with TRBJ1-3, with a tentative D call TRBD1 (6 bases). Deletions cut 4 bases from V and 1 base from J, with 14 bases between. The CDR3 spans 16 residues. Per the germline V gene, CDR1 is LGHNA and CDR2 is YNFKEQ. CDR3 coding DNA: TGTGCCAGCAGCCGCCCCACAGGGCGTTCTGGAAACACCATATATTTT. Amino acid sequence: CASSRPTGRSGNTIYF.

This chain connects TRBV12-3 or TRBV12-4 to TRBJ1-2; D is undetermined. V was pared by 5 bases and J by 5 bases, with 12 bases between. The CDR3 is 13 amino acids. The CDR3 DNA reads TGTGCCAGCAGTCCGAGGGAAACTTATGGCTACACCTTC. This encodes CASSPRETYGYTF.

In its sample, this clonotype was seen many times. The chain combines TRBV29-1 with TRBJ2-7, with D possibly TRBD1 on 7 matching bases. CDR3 length: 15 amino acids. Germline-derived CDR1 and CDR2 are SQVTM and ANQGSEA. The V end was cut by 8 bases, the J end by 3 bases, with 23 bases between. CDR3 DNA sequence: TGCAGCATCATGGCGGGGCAGGGGGGAAACTACGAGCAGTACTTC. This gives the protein CSIMAGQGGNYEQYF.

This clonotype was detected only a few times. V is TRBV30 and J is TRBJ2-5; possibly TRBD1 for D (5 bases). V was trimmed by 5 bases and J by 2 bases, leaving 9 bases between them. Germline assignment: CDR1 GTSNPN and CDR2 SVGIG (reference sequence). CDR3 length: 12 residues. CDR3 nucleotide sequence: TGTGCCTGGTTGACAGAACAAGAGACCCAGTACTTC. Amino acids: CAWLTEQETQYF.

At least ten counts were recorded for this clonotype. J is TRBJ2-5 and V is TRBV7-9; TRBD1 agrees at 8 bases. CDR3 size: 15 residues. Germline V gene lookup returns CDR1 SEHNR and CDR2 FQNEAQ (reference sequence). V lost 7 bases, J lost 1 base, and 8 bases stayed unmatched. CDR3 sequence (DNA): TGTGCCAGCAATCAAGGGACAGGACCCCAAGAGACCCAGTACTTC. Translating it yields CASNQGTGPQETQYF.

This clonotype was counted at least ten times. The chain employs TRBV6-1 and TRBJ1-2; D unresolved. The germline CDR1 and CDR2 sequences are MNHNS and SASEGT. The CDR3 length is 15 residues. Trimming shortened V by 0 bases and J by 8 bases, and 16 bases separated the two germline ends. CDR3 sequence reads: CASSEAPGRVKGYTF. The CDR3 DNA reads TGTGCCAGCAGTGAAGCGCCGGGGAGGGTAAAAGGCTACACCTTC.

The rearrangement uses TRBV5-5 and TRBJ1-2; 10 positions match TRBD1. The CDR3 runs 13 residues. Germline-derived CDR1 and CDR2 are SGHKS and YYEKEE (reference sequence). Trimming removed 4 bases from V and 11 bases from J; junction bases left unmatched: 8. CDR3 DNA sequence: TGTGCCAGCAGCCTGTCCGGACAGGGGGTGTACACCTTC. Amino acids: CASSLSGQGVYTF.

V is TRBV7-2 and J is TRBJ1-2; TRBD1 matches 10 bases. J was trimmed by 5 bases and V by 4 bases; bases with no gene match: 4. Germline lookup yields CDR1 SGHTA and CDR2 FQGNSA. This CDR3 region has 14 residues. The CDR3 region has the DNA TGTGCCAGCAGCTGGGACAGGGGAGAATATGGCTACACCTTC. Amino acid sequence: CASSWDRGEYGYTF. Drawing the rest from reference TRBV7-2 and TRBJ1-2, the complete variable domain is GAGVSQSPSNKVTEKGKDVELRCDPISGHTALYWYRQSLGQGLEFLIYFQGNSAPDKSGLPSDRFSAERTGGSVSTLTIQRTQQEDSAVYLCASSWDRGEYGYTFGSGTRLTVV.

On this clonotype: Since a much larger clone is just one base distant, this may be a read error. The rearrangement uses TRBV12-3 or TRBV12-4 and TRBJ1-6; weak D call: TRBD1 (6 bases). The CDR3 contains 14 residues. The CDR3, as DNA: TGTGCCCGCAGTGACAGGCCGAATAATTCACCCCTCCACTTT. This encodes CARSDRPNNSPLHF.

This rearrangement joins TRBV29-1 to TRBJ2-7; D is undetermined. The CDR3 extends over 14 amino acids. The V gene lost 4 bases and the J gene lost 0 bases, with 13 bases spanning the gap. Per the germline V gene, CDR1 is SQVTM and CDR2 is ANQGSEA. CDR3 nucleotides: TGCAGCGTTGGAGGTACAAGGAGCTCCTACGAGCAGTACTTC. Its translation: CSVGGTRSSYEQYF.

The chain links TRBV25-1 to TRBJ1-3, with 7 bases aligning to TRBD1. The CDR3 consists of 14 residues. Germline CDR1 MGHDK, CDR2 SYGVNS. V shed 1 base and J 4 bases; nucleotides not matched to a gene: 1. Here the CDR3 DNA reads TGTGCCAGCAGTGAATCAGGGGGAGGAAACACCATATATTTT. Amino acids: CASSESGGGNTIYF.

The sample holds many counts of this clonotype. The V and J genes are TRBV11-2 and TRBJ2-7; no definite D call. Germline loops: CDR1 SGHAT, CDR2 FQNNGV. The CDR3 totals 11 residues. V gave up 4 bases and J gave up 3 bases, with 4 bases separating them. CDR3 sequence reads: CASSSHYEQYF. The DNA of the CDR3 is TGTGCCAGCAGCTCCCACTACGAGCAGTACTTC.

In nucleotides, the CDR3 is TGCAGCGTTAGGGGAAGGGCCAACGTCCTGACTTTC. It yields the protein CSVRGRANVLTF. The chain recombines TRBV29-1 with TRBJ2-6; tentative D call: TRBD1 (5 bases). This CDR3 contains 12 residues. Germline-derived CDR1 and CDR2 are SQVTM and ANQGSEA. Trimming left V 5 bases short and J 5 bases short, with 7 bases between.

Comments on this clonotype: The junction departs from the called germline gene at one end, perhaps through a read error. The gene calls are TRBV10-3 and TRBJ1-1; TRBD1 agrees at 9 bases. The length of the CDR3 is 14 residues. Germline lookup yields CDR1 ENHRY and CDR2 SYGVKD. CDR3 coding DNA: TGTGCCATCAGGGGGGGGACAGGGAACACTGAGGCTCTCTTT. This translates into CAIRGGTGNTEALF.

This clonotype was seen at least ten times. V and J are TRBV6-5 and TRBJ1-1, with D possibly matching TRBD1 (5 bases). Germline V CDR1 and CDR2: MNHEY, SVGAGI. Trimming took 5 bases from V and 5 from J, leaving 12 bases between them. CDR3 length: 13 residues. As DNA, the CDR3 is TGTGCCAGCAGTCGGGGGGAGCGGACTGAAGCTTTCTTT. It codes for CASSRGERTEAFF.

This chain connects TRBV29-1 to TRBJ1-1; D gene ambiguous. V lost 8 bases and J lost 1, with 11 bases in between. The CDR3 covers 12 residues. In germline, CDR1 is SQVTM, CDR2 ANQGSEA. The CDR3 here is CSSVAANTEAFF. The CDR3 bases are TGCAGCAGCGTAGCTGCGAACACTGAAGCTTTCTTT. Supplemented by reference TRBV29-1 and TRBJ1-1, the full variable domain reads SAVISQKPSRDICQRGTSLTIQCQVDSQVTMMFWYRQQPGQSLTLIATANQGSEATYESGFVIDKFPISRPNLTFSTLTVSNMSPEDSSIYLCSSVAANTEAFFGQGTRLTVV.

In its sample, this clonotype was seen many times. The rearrangement uses TRBV2 and TRBJ1-1, with 8 bases aligning to TRBD1. The CDR3 length is 15 residues. Germline CDR1 SNHLY, CDR2 FYNNEI. Losses at the gene ends were 4 bases for V and 1 base for J; bases not matched to a gene: 5. The CDR3 sequence: CASSGGTGWNTEAFF. For the CDR3, the DNA is TGTGCCAGCAGTGGAGGGACAGGCTGGAACACTGAAGCTTTCTTT.

Worth noting for this clonotype: One end of the junction varies from germline; a read error may be responsible. V and J are TRBV20-1 and TRBJ1-5; perhaps TRBD1 as D (5 bases). Germline V gene lookup returns CDR1 DFQATT and CDR2 SNEGSKA (reference sequence). CDR3 length equals 13 residues. The CDR3 DNA reads TGCAGTGCTAGCAGGGACTACAATGAGCCCCAGCATTTT. Its protein is CSASRDYNEPQHF.

This sequence joins TRBV27 and TRBJ1-2; a possible D gene is TRBD1 (5 bases). The CDR3 runs 15 residues. Trimming cost V 7 bases and J 0 bases, with 15 bases left between them. Germline CDR1 is MNHEY and CDR2 is SMNVEV (reference sequence). CDR3 DNA: TGTGCCAGCATGAGGGGCGCGAGTGCTAACTATGGCTACACCTTC. Translating it yields CASMRGASANYGYTF.

The chain employs TRBV6-5 and TRBJ1-5; D remains unclear. Trimming cost V 6 bases and J 7 bases, with 13 bases left between them. The CDR3 covers 13 residues. Germline CDR1 MNHEY, CDR2 SVGAGI. For the CDR3, the DNA is TGTGCCAGCAGGCCCAGTCTCAACCAGCCCCAGCATTTT. Translated: CASRPSLNQPQHF.